Each of the 24 T cell receptor beta chains below was sequenced from the same sample in a study of monozygotic twins with inflammatory bowel disease. TCRdb reprocessed the 5' RACE reads and stores each CDR3 protein as one record, lacking DNA. Its listing shows about 160,000 distinct CDR3 sequences. Sequenced: blood. The receptors originated from a human donor with ulcerative colitis or Crohn's disease, or a healthy co-twin of an affected twin (not recorded which).

V is TRBV5-6 and J is TRBJ1-4; TCRdb's D call, TRBD1, is unchecked because there is no DNA. The germline V gene encodes CDR1 SGHDT and CDR2 YYEEEE. The CDR3 spans 15 residues. This chain's CDR3 is CASSWRQGFNEKLFF.

The chain combines TRBV28 with TRBJ2-7. The V gene's germline CDR1 is MDHEN and CDR2 SYDVKM. The CDR3 covers 14 residues. The CDR3 region is CASRSLSYTYEQYF.

The gene calls are TRBV7-6 and TRBJ2-3; TCRdb lists TRBD2, though no DNA is available to test this call. CDR1 and CDR2 from the germline V gene are SGHVS and FNYEAQ. The CDR3 contains 15 residues. CDR3 residues: CASSFLWRGADTQYF.

J is TRBJ2-2 and V is TRBV11-1; as DNA is missing, the TRBD2 call by TCRdb cannot be tested. Germline CDR1 is SGHAT and CDR2 is FQDESV (reference sequence). This CDR3 region has 17 residues. CDR3 residues: CASTVASGVLNTGELFF.

V gene TRBV3-1 combines with J gene TRBJ2-5; the TCRdb D gene call, TRBD2, has no DNA to confirm it. The CDR3 is 15 amino acids. Germline values: CDR1 LGHDT, CDR2 YNNKEL (reference sequence). CDR3 region: CASSQGGRTQETQYF.

This chain uses TRBV5-5 with TRBJ2-1; TCRdb gives TRBD2 as the D gene, but with no DNA this cannot be confirmed. Germline V lookup: CDR1 SGHKS, CDR2 YYEKEE (reference sequence). The CDR3 totals 16 residues. CDR3 residues: CASSLTHALEGNEQFF.

The rearrangement links TRBV28 to TRBJ2-7. The CDR3 runs to 14 residues. Looked up from germline, CDR1 is MDHEN and CDR2 is SYDVKM. CDR3 residues: CASSIRGPDYEQYF.

The chain has TRBV7-8 and TRBJ2-2. Germline values: CDR1 SGHVS, CDR2 FQNEAQ. This CDR3 spans 15 amino acids. CDR3 sequence reads: CASSLAVGSTGELFF.

The chain links TRBV20-1 to TRBJ2-1; TCRdb selects TRBD2, and the lack of DNA leaves this call unchecked. The CDR3 sequence is 13 residues long. Germline CDR1 and CDR2: DFQATT and SNEGSKA (reference sequence). This CDR3 is CSAPRDSGKRQFF.

V is TRBV11-2 and J is TRBJ2-6; lacking DNA, the TRBD2 call made by TCRdb goes unchecked. The CDR3 extends over 20 amino acids. The germline V gene has CDR1 SGHAT and CDR2 FQNNGV. CDR3: CASSLGYKGLLPWGANVLTF.

CDR3 region: CSASKSQDQPQHF. The V and J genes are TRBV20-1 and TRBJ1-5. CDR1 and CDR2 (germline): DFQATT, SNEGSKA (reference sequence). The CDR3 length is 13 residues.

This rearrangement joins TRBV6-2 or TRBV6-3 to TRBJ1-6; absent DNA, TCRdb's TRBD1 call cannot be checked. CDR3 length: 14 amino acids. CDR1 and CDR2 from the germline V gene are MNHEY and SVGEGT. The CDR3 here is CASSTGTQNSPLHF.

This rearrangement joins TRBV5-1 to TRBJ1-5. Germline CDR1 is SGHRS and CDR2 is YFSETQ. This CDR3 has 16 residues. The CDR3 protein is CASSFFGVAEGQPQHF.

This chain connects TRBV5-1 to TRBJ2-7; TCRdb selects TRBD1, and the lack of DNA leaves this call unchecked. This CDR3 contains 15 residues. CDR1 is SGHRS and CDR2 is YFSETQ in the germline V gene. The CDR3 loop reads CASSLVSRGLGEQYF.

This rearrangement joins TRBV10-2 to TRBJ2-7; TCRdb's assignment of TRBD2 cannot be checked, as there is no DNA. Germline CDR1 reads WSHSY; CDR2 reads SAAADI. This CDR3 has 15 amino acids. CDR3 amino acids: CASRTSGRASYEQYF.

The chain is built from TRBV12-3 or TRBV12-4 and TRBJ1-6; as DNA is missing, the TRBD1 call by TCRdb cannot be tested. This CDR3 region has 17 residues. CDR3 residues: CASSIDLGQEANSPLHF.

The chain recombines TRBV11-2 with TRBJ2-2; TCRdb indicates TRBD1, and absent DNA this call remains unverified. CDR3 length equals 14 residues. Germline-derived CDR1 and CDR2 are SGHAT and FQNNGV. The CDR3 sequence: CASSRNRGSGELFF.

The chain uses TRBV5-6 and TRBJ2-1; absent DNA, TCRdb's TRBD1 call cannot be checked. The germline V gene has CDR1 SGHDT and CDR2 YYEEEE. The CDR3 is 17 amino acids. CDR3: CASSLFWRSPTPNEQFF.

V and J are TRBV7-9 and TRBJ2-1. The CDR3 extends over 14 amino acids. Per the germline V gene, CDR1 is SEHNR and CDR2 is FQNEAQ (reference sequence). The CDR3 sequence is CASSLISVFGEQFF. The entire variable domain, with the rest obtained from reference TRBV7-9 and TRBJ2-1, is as follows: DTGVSQNPRHKITKRGQNVTFRCDPISEHNRLYWYRQTLGQGPEFLTYFQNEAQLEKSRLLSDRFSAERPKGSFSTLEIQRTEQGDSAMYLCASSLISVFGEQFFGPGTRLTVL.

The chain has TRBV6-1 and TRBJ1-1. The CDR3 covers 13 residues. Germline lookup yields CDR1 MNHNS and CDR2 SASEGT. The CDR3 sequence is CASSEGSDTDAFF.

This chain links TRBV5-1 with TRBJ2-1. Looked up from germline, CDR1 is SGHRS and CDR2 is YFSETQ. This CDR3 is built from 13 residues. The CDR3 here is CASSLGYGNEQFF.

The rearrangement joins TRBV2 to TRBJ2-3; as DNA is missing, the TRBD2 call by TCRdb cannot be tested. The V gene's germline CDR1 is SNHLY and CDR2 FYNNEI. The CDR3 runs 18 residues. The CDR3 loop is CASSGGLATVSSTDTQYF.

The J gene is TRBJ2-7, the V gene TRBV29-1; no DNA is available, so the TRBD1 call from TCRdb remains unchecked. CDR1 is SQVTM, CDR2 ANQGSEA, per germline. The CDR3 has 13 amino acids. The CDR3 loop is CSVGHGNRYEQYF.

The chain carries TRBV7-6 and TRBJ2-3. Germline V gene lookup returns CDR1 SGHVS and CDR2 FNYEAQ. This CDR3 is 11 amino acids long. CDR3 in amino acids: CALGSPDTQYF.